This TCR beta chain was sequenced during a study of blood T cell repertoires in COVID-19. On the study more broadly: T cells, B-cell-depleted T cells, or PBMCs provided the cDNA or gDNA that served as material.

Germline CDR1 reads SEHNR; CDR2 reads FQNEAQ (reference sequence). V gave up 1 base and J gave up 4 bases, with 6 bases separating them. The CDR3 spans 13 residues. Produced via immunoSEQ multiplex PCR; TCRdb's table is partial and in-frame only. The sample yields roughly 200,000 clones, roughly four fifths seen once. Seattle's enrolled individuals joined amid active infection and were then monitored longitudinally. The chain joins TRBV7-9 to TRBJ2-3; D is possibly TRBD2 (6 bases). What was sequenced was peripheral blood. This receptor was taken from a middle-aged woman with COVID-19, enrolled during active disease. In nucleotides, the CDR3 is TGTGCCAGCAGCTTAGGGGGGGCAGATACGCAGTATTTT. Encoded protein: CASSLGGADTQYF.